This T cell receptor beta chain emerged from a study of blood T cell repertoires in COVID-19. Looking at the study overall: The study drew acute and convalescent COVID-19 samples from the United States, Italy and Spain. PBMCs, B-cell-depleted T cells, or T cells were the source of the cDNA or gDNA that made up the material.

This clone has only one observation. As processed by the authors: Counts of nucleated cells, estimated from reference gene primer amplification, were obtained. Using immunoSEQ multiplex PCR, the repertoire was profiled, and TCRdb retains in-frame clones only, with some absent. V and J calls and clone size are copied from that table; D and trimming were computed from the DNA. The data contain approximately 360,000 clones, 85% to 90% of them singletons. The CDR3 is made up of 13 amino acids. V gave up 4 bases and J gave up 6 bases, with 9 bases separating them. Germline V gene data show CDR1 as SNHLY and CDR2 as FYNNEI.

Sample: PBMCs or T cells enriched from blood (not recorded which). The rearrangement joins TRBV2 to TRBJ2-2; TRBD1 is a possible D gene (6 bases). This receptor was obtained from a woman aged 30 to 39 with acute COVID-19. The CDR3: CASSARGSGELFF. The CDR3 bases are TGTGCCAGCAGTGCCAGGGGATCCGGGGAGCTGTTTTTT. The whole variable domain, filled in from reference TRBV2 and TRBJ2-2, reads EPEVTQTPSHQVTQMGQEVILRCVPISNHLYFYWYRQILGQKVEFLVSFYNNEISEKSEIFDDQFSVERPDGSNFTLKIRSTKLEDSAMYFCASSARGSGELFFGEGSRLTVL.